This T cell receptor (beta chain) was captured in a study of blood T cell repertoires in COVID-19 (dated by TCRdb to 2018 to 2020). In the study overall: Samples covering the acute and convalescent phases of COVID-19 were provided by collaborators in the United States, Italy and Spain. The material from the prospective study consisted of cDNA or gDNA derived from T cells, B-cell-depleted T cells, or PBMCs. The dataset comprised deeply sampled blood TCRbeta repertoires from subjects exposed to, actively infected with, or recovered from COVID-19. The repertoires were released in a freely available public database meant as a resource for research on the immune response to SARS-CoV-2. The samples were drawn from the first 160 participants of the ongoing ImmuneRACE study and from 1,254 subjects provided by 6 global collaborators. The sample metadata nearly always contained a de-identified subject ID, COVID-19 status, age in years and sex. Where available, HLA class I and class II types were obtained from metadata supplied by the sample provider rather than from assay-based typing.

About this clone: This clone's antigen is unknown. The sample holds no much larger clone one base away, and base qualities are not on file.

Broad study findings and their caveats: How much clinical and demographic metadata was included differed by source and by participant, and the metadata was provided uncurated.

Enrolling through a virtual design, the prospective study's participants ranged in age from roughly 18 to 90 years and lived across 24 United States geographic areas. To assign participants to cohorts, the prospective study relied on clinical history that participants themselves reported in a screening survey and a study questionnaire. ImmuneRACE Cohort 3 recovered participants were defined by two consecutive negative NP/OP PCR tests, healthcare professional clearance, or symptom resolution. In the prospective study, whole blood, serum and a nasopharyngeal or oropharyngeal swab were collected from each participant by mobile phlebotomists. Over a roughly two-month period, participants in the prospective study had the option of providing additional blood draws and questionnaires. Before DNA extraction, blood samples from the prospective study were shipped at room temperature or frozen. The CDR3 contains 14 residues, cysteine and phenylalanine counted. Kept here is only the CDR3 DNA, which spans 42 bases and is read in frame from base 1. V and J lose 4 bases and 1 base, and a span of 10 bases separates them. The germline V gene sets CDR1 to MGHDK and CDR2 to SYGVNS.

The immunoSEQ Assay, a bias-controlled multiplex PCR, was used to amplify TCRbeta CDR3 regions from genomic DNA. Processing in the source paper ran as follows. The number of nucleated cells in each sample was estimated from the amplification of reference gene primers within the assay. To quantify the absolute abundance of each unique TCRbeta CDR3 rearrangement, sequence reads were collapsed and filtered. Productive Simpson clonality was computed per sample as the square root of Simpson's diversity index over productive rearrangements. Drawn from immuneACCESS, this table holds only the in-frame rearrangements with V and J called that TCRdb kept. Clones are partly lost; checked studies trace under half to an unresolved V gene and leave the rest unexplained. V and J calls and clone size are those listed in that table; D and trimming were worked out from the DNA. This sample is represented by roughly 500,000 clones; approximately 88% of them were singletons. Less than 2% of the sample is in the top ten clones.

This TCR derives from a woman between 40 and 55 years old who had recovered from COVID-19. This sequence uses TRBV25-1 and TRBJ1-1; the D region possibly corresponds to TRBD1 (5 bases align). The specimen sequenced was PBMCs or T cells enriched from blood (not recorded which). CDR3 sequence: CASSVEGRNTEAFF. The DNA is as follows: TGTGCCAGCAGTGTGGAGGGGCGGAACACTGAAGCTTTCTTT.